This TCR beta chain comes out of a study of blood T cell repertoires in COVID-19. V lost 4 bases to trimming and J lost 1 base, with 7 bases between them. Germline V lookup: CDR1 SEHNR, CDR2 FQNEAQ (reference sequence). CDR3 size: 14 residues. This clone was counted between two and nine times. The repertoire was sequenced with immunoSEQ multiplex PCR; TCRdb's copy has only in-frame clones and lacks some. Of 120,000 or so clones detected, 82% appear once; the ten largest clones hold roughly an eighth. Sequencing was performed on peripheral blood. The receptor's source is a human donor in a cohort sampled during active COVID-19. The gene calls are TRBV7-9 and TRBJ2-2; D unresolved. The CDR3 loop reads CASSSTWNTGELFF. DNA of the CDR3: TGTGCCAGCAGCTCGACATGGAACACCGGGGAGCTGTTTTTT.